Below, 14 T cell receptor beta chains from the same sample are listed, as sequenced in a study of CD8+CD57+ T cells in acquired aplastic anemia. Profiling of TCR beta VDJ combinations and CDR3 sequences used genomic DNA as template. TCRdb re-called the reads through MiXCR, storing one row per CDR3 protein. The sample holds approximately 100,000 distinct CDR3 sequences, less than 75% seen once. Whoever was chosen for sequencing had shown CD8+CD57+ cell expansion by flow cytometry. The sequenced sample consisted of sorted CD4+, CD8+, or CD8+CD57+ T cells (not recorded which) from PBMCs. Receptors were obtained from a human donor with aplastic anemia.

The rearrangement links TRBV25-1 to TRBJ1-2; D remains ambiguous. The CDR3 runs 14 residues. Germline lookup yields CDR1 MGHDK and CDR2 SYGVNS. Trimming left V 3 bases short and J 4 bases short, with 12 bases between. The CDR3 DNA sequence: TGTGCCAGCAGTGATCCTACGCCGTCCTATGGCTACACCTTC. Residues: CASSDPTPSYGYTF.

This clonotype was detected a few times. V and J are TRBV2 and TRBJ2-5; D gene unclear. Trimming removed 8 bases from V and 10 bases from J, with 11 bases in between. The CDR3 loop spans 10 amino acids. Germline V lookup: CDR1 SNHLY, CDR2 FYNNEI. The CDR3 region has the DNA TGTGCCAGCGGCCCAGGCTTCCAGTACTTC. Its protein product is CASGPGFQYF.

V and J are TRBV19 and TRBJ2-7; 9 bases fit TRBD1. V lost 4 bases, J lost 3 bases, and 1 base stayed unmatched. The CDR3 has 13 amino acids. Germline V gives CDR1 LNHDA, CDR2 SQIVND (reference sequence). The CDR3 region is CASSTTGGYEQYF. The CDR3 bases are TGTGCCAGTAGTACGACAGGGGGCTACGAGCAGTACTTC.

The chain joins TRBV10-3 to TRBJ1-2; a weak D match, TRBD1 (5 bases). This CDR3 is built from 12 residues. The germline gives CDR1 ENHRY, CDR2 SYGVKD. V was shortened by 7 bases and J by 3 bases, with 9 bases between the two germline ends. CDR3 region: CAITTGDYGYTF. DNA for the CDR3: TGTGCCATCACTACGGGGGACTATGGCTACACCTTC.

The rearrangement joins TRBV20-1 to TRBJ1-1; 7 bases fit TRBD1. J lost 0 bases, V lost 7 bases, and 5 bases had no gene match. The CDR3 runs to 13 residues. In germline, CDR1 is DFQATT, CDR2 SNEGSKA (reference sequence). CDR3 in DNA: TGCAGTGGGACAGGAGACATGAACACTGAAGCTTTCTTT. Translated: CSGTGDMNTEAFF.

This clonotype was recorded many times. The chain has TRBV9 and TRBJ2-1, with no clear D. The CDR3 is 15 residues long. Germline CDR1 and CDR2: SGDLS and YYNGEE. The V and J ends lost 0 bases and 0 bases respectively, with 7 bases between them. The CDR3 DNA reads TGTGCCAGCAGCGTAGCTAAAAGCTCCTACAATGAGCAGTTCTTC. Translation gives CASSVAKSSYNEQFF.

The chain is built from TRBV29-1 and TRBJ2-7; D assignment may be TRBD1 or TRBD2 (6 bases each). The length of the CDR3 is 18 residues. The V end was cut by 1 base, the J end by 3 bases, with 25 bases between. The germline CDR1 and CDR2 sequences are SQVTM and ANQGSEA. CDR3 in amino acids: CSVEAAIDSRGTSYEQYF. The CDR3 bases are TGCAGCGTTGAAGCCGCCATCGATAGCCGGGGGACAAGCTACGAGCAGTACTTC.

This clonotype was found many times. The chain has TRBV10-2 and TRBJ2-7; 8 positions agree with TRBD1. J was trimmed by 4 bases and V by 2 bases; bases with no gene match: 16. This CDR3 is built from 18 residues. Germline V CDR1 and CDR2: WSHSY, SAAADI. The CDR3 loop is CASSETQTGAEGRYEQYF. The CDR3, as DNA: TGCGCCAGCAGTGAGACTCAGACAGGGGCCGAGGGAAGGTACGAGCAGTACTTC.

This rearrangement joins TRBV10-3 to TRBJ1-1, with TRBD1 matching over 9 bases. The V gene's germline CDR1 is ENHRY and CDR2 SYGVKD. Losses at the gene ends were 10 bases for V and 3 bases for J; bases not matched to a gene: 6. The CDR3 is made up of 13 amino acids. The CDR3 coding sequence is TGTGCCACCACAGGGGGCGCGGACACTGAAGCTTTCTTT. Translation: CATTGGADTEAFF.

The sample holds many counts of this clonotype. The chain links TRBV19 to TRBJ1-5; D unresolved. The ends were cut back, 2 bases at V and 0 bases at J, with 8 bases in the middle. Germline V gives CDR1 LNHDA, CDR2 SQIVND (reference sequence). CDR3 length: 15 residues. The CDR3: CASSITPYSNQPQHF. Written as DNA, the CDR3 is TGTGCCAGTAGTATAACCCCATATAGCAATCAGCCCCAGCATTTT.

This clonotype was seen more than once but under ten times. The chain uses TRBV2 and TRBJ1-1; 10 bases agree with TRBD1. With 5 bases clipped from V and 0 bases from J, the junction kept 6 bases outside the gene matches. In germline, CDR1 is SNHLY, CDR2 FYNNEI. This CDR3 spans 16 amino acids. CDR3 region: CASSTGTGVMNTEAFF. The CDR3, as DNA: TGTGCCAGCAGTACCGGGACAGGGGTCATGAACACTGAAGCTTTCTTT.

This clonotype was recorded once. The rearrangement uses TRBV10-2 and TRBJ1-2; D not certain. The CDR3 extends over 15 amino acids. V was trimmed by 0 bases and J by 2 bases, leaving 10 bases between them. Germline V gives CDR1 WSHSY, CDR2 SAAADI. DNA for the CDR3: TGCGCCAGCAGTGAGTCGATAGGACTGAACTATGGCTACACCTTC. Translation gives CASSESIGLNYGYTF.

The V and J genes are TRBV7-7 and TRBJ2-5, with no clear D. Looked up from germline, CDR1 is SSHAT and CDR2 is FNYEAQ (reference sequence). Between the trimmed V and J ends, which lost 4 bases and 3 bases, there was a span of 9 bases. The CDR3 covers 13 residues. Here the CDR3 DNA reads TGTGCCAGCAGCTCCAACACGAAAGAGACCCAGTACTTC. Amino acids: CASSSNTKETQYF.

This CDR3 reads CSVLTGETEAFF. CDR3 nucleotides: TGCAGCGTTCTAACAGGGGAGACTGAAGCTTTCTTT. The chain is built from TRBV29-1 and TRBJ1-1; 7 bases agree with TRBD1. Looked up from germline, CDR1 is SQVTM and CDR2 is ANQGSEA. With 5 bases clipped from V and 5 bases from J, the junction kept 5 bases outside the gene matches. The CDR3 covers 12 residues.